Described below is a single TCR beta chain sequence and its context. There is no known antigen for this receptor. Base qualities were left out, and no much larger clone turns up one base away. This specimen comes from a study of blood T cell repertoires in COVID-19 (dated by TCRdb to 2020 to 2021). Broadly, across the study: Samples covering the acute and convalescent phases of COVID-19 were provided by collaborators in the United States, Italy and Spain. The material from the prospective study consisted of cDNA or gDNA derived from T cells, B-cell-depleted T cells, or PBMCs. Deeply sampled blood TCRbeta repertoires from subjects exposed to, actively infected with, or recovered from COVID-19 were included in the dataset. A freely available public database, intended as a resource for researchers studying the immune response to SARS-CoV-2, is where the repertoires were released. Samples came from the ongoing ImmuneRACE study (first 160 participants) plus 1,254 subjects from 6 global collaborators. Sample metadata almost always included a de-identified subject ID, COVID-19 status, age in years and sex. Where available, HLA class I and class II types were obtained from metadata supplied by the sample provider rather than from assay-based typing.

Counted from cysteine to phenylalanine, this CDR3 has 13 amino acids. Only the CDR3 part of the read is kept: 39 bases, read in frame from the first base. As encoded in the germline V gene, CDR1 is SGHRS while CDR2 is YFSETQ. V is shortened by 5 bases, J by 0 bases, and the region joining them spans 8 bases. Overall results and qualifications from the work: How much clinical and demographic metadata was included differed by source and by participant, and the metadata was provided uncurated.

Each collaborating institution followed its own protocols to collect whole blood in K2EDTA tubes. Collaborator samples were shipped for TCRbeta analysis as frozen whole blood, isolated PBMCs, or DNA extracted from either sample type. The immunoSEQ Assay, a bias-controlled multiplex PCR, was used to amplify TCRbeta CDR3 regions from genomic DNA. The study's processing was this. Nucleated cell counts per sample were estimated from amplification of reference gene primers within the assay. To quantify the absolute abundance of each unique TCRbeta CDR3 rearrangement, sequence reads were collapsed and filtered. For each sample, productive Simpson clonality was calculated as the square root of Simpson's diversity index over productive rearrangements. TCRdb retrieved this table from immuneACCESS and kept in-frame rearrangements only. Not all clones are present; in checked studies, unresolved V genes account for under half, and no reason is known for the remainder. From that table come the V and J calls and clone size; the DNA was used to work out D and trimming. Counted in this sample were fewer than 200,000 clones; about 80% of them appeared once. The ten most abundant clones make up 11% of the sample.

This clonotype was obtained from a man aged 65 to 85 with active or convalescent COVID-19. What was sequenced was peripheral blood. The chain is assembled from TRBV5-1 and TRBJ1-1; no D gene is confidently identified. The CDR3 region: CASRYQVNTEAFF. The DNA reads TGCGCCAGCAGGTATCAGGTGAACACTGAAGCTTTCTTT.